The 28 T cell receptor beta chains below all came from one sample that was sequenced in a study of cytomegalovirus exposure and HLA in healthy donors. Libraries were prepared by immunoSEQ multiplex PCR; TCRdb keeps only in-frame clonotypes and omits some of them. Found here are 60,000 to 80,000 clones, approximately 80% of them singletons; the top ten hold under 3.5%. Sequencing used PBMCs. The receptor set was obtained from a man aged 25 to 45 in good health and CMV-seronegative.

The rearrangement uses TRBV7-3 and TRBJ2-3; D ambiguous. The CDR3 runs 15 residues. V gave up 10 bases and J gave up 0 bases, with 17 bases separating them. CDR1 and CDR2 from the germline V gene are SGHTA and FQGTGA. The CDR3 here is CATAPRHSSTDTQYF. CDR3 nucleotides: TGTGCCACCGCCCCTCGACATTCTAGCACAGATACGCAGTATTTT. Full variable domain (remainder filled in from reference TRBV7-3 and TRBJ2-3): GAGVSQTPSNKVTEKGKYVELRCDPISGHTALYWYRQSLGQGPEFLIYFQGTGAADDSGLPNDRFFAVRPEGSVSTLKIQRTERGDSAVYLCATAPRHSSTDTQYFGPGTRLTVL.

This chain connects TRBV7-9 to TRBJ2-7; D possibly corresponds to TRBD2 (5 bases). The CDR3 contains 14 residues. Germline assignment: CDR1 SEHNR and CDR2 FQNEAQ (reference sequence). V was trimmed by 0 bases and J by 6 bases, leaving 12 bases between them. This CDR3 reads CASSLALEGVEQYF. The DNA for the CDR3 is TGTGCCAGCAGCTTAGCGCTCGAGGGTGTCGAGCAGTACTTC.

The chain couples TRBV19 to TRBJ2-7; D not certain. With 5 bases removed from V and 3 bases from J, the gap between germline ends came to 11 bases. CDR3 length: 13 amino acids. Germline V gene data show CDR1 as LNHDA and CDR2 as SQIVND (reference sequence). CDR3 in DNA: TGTGCCAGTAGTCGTAGACTGCTCTACGAGCAGTACTTC. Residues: CASSRRLLYEQYF.

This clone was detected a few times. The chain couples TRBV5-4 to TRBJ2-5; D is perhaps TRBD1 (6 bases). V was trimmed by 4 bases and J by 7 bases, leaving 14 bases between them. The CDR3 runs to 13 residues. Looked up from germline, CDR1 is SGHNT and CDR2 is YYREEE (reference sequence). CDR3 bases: TGTGCCAGCAGCGACACAGGGCCCGGGACCCAGTACTTC. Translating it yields CASSDTGPGTQYF.

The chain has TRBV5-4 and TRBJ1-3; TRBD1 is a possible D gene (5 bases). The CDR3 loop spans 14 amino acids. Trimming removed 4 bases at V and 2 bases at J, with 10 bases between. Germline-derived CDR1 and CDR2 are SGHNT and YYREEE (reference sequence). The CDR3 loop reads CASSGALAGNTIYF. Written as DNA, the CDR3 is TGTGCCAGCAGCGGGGCCTTGGCTGGAAACACCATATATTTT.

Here the CDR3 DNA reads TGTGCCAGTACCGAGCAGGGGGCGAGCACCGGGGAGCTGTTTTTT. It is translated as CASTEQGASTGELFF. The V and J genes are TRBV19 and TRBJ2-2, with TRBD1 matching 8 bases. Germline CDR1 LNHDA, CDR2 SQIVND (reference sequence). The trim removed 7 bases at V and 4 bases at J, leaving 8 bases unmatched. The CDR3 is 15 amino acids. The entire variable domain, with the rest obtained from reference TRBV19 and TRBJ2-2, is as follows: DGGITQSPKYLFRKEGQNVTLSCEQNLNHDAMYWYRQDPGQGLRLIYYSQIVNDFQKGDIAEGYSVSREKKESFPLTVTSAQKNPTAFYLCASTEQGASTGELFFGEGSRLTVL.

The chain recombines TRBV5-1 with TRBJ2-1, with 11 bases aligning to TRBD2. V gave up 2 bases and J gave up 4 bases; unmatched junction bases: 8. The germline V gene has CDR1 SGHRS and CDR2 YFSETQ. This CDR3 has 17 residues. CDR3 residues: CASSLGLAGDPYNEQFF. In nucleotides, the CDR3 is TGCGCCAGCAGCTTAGGACTAGCGGGTGACCCTTACAATGAGCAGTTCTTC.

Here the CDR3 DNA reads TGTGCCAGCAGGGGGGGGGTCAGCACAGATACGCAGTATTTT. The encoded protein is CASRGGVSTDTQYF. The chain uses TRBV6-6 and TRBJ2-3, with TRBD2 matching over 7 bases. The CDR3 extends over 14 amino acids. The junction had 3 bases not matched to a gene; V was cut back by 6 bases and J by 0 bases. Germline CDR1 reads MNHNY; CDR2 reads SVGAGI (reference sequence).

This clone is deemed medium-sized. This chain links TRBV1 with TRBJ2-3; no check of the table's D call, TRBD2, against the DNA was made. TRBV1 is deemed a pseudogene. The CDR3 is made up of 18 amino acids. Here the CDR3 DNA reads TGCACCAGCAGCCAAGATACTAGCGGGGGGGCTAGCACAGATACGCAGTATTTT. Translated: CTSSQDTSGGASTDTQYF.

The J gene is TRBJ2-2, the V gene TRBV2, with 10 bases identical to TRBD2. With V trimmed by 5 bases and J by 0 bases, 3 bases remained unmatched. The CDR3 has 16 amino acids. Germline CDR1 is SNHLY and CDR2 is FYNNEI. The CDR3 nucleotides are TGTGCCAGCAGTCCCCTAGCGGGAGCGAACACCGGGGAGCTGTTTTTT. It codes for CASSPLAGANTGELFF.

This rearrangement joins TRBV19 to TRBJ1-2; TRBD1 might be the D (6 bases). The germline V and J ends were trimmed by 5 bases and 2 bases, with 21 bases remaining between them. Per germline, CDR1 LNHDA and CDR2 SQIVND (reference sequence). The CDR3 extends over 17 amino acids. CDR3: CASSAVTTGRVNYGYTF. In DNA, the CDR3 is TGTGCCAGTAGTGCCGTGACAACAGGGCGCGTAAACTATGGCTACACCTTC.

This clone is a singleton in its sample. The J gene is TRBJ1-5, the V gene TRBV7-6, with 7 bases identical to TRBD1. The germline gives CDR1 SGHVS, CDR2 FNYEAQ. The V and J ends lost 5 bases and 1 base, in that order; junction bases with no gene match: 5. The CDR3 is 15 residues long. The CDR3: CASSPDRVSNQPQHF. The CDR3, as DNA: TGTGCCAGCAGCCCCGACAGGGTAAGCAATCAGCCCCAGCATTTT.

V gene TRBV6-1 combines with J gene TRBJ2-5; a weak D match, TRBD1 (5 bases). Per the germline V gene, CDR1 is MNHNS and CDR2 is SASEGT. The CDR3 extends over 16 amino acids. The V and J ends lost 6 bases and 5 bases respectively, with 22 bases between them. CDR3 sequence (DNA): TGTGCCAGCAGCGAAAAAATCAGGGTTTCAGGGGAGACCCAGTACTTC. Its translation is CASSEKIRVSGETQYF.

This CDR3 is CASSLRAGLTYEQYF. The DNA for the CDR3 is TGTGCCAGCAGCTTACGAGCGGGGCTAACCTACGAGCAGTACTTC. The gene calls are TRBV7-9 and TRBJ2-7; TRBD2 matches 7 bases. J gave up 2 bases and V 2 bases, and 6 bases lay outside the gene matches. The CDR3 runs 15 residues. Germline CDR1 SEHNR, CDR2 FQNEAQ (reference sequence). Based on the CDR3 plus reference TRBV7-9 and TRBJ2-7, the full variable domain is DTGVSQNPRHKITKRGQNVTFRCDPISEHNRLYWYRQTLGQGPEFLTYFQNEAQLEKSRLLSDRFSAERPKGSFSTLEIQRTEQGDSAMYLCASSLRAGLTYEQYFGPGTRLTVT.

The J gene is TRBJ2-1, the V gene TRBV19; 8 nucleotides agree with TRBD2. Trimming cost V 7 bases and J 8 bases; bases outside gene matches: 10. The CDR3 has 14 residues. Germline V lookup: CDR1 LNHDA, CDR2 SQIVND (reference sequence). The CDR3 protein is CASNPRAGGDEQFF. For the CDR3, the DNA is TGTGCCAGTAATCCTCGGGCCGGGGGGGATGAGCAGTTCTTC.

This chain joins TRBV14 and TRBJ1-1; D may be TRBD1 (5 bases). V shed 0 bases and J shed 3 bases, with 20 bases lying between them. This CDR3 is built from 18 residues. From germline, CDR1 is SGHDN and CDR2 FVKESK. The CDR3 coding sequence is TGTGCCAGCAGCCAAGAGCGCTGGGCAGGGAGGTCCTACACTGAAGCTTTCTTT. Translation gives CASSQERWAGRSYTEAFF.

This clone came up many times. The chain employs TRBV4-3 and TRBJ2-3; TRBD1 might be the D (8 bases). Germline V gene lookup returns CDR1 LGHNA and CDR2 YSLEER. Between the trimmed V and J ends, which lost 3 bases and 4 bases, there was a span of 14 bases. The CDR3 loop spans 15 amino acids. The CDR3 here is CASSQDREGPDTQYF. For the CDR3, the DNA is TGCGCCAGCAGCCAGGACAGGGAGGGTCCAGATACGCAGTATTTT.

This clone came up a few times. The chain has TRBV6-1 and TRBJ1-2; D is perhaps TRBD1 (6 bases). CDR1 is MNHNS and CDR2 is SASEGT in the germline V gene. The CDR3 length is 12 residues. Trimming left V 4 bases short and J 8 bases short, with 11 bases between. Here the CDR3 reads CASSGGGVGYTF. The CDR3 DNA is TGTGCCAGCAGTGGTGGGGGCGTAGGCTACACCTTC.

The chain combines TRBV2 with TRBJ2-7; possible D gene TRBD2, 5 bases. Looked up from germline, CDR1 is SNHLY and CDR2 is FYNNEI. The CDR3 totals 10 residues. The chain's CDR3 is CASGRAEGRV. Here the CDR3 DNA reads TGTGCCAGCGGTAGAGCTGAGGGCCGCGTC.

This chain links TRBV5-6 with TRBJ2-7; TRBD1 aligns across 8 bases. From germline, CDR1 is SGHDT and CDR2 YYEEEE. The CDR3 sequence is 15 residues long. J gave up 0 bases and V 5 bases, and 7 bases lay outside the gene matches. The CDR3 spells CASRSRGLSSYEQYF. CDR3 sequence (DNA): TGTGCCAGCAGAAGCAGGGGGCTGAGCTCCTACGAGCAGTACTTC. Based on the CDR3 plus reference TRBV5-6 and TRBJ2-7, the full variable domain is DAGVTQSPTHLIKTRGQQVTLRCSPKSGHDTVSWYQQALGQGPQFIFQYYEEEERQRGNFPDRFSGHQFPNYSSELNVNALLLGDSALYLCASRSRGLSSYEQYFGPGTRLTVT.

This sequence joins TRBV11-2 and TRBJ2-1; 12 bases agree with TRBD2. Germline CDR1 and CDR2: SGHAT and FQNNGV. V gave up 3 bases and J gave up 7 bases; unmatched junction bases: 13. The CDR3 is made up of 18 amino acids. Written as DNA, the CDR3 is TGTGCCAGCAGCTTCCTCCCGGGACTAGCGGGTAATTGGAATGAGCAGTTCTTC. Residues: CASSFLPGLAGNWNEQFF.

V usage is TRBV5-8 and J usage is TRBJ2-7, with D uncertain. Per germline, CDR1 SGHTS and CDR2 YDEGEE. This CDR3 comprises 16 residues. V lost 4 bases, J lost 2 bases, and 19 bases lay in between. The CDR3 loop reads CASSPETEMFPYEQYF. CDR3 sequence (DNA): TGTGCCAGCAGCCCGGAGACGGAGATGTTTCCCTACGAGCAGTACTTC.

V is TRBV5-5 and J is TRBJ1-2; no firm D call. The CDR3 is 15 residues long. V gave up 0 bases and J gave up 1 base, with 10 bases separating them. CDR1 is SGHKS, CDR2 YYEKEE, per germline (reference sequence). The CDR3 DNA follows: TGTGCCAGCAGCTTGGCCCCGACAAATAACTATGGCTACACCTTC. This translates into CASSLAPTNNYGYTF.

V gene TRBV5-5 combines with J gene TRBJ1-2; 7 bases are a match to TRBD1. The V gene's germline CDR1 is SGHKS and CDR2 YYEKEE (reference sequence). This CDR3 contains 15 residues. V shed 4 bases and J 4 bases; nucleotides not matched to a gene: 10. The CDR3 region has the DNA TGTGCCAGCAGCCCCGAGATGGGGACAGTCTATGGCTACACCTTC. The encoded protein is CASSPEMGTVYGYTF. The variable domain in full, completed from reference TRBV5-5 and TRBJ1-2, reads DAGVTQSPTHLIKTRGQQVTLRCSPISGHKSVSWYQQVLGQGPQFIFQYYEKEERGRGNFPDRFSARQFPNYSSELNVNALLLGDSALYLCASSPEMGTVYGYTFGSGTRLTVV.

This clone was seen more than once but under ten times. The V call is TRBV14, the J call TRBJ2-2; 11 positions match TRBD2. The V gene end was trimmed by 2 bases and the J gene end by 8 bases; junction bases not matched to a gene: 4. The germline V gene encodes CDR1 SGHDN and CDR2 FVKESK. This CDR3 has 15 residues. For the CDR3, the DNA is TGTGCCAGCAGCCAATCACTAGCGGGAGTAGGGGAGCTGTTTTTT. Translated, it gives CASSQSLAGVGELFF.

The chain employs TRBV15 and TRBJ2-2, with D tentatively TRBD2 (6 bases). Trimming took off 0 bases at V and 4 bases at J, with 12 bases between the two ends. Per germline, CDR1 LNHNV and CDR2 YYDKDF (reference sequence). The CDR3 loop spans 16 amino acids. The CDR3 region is CATSRDLAGGTGELFF. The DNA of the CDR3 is TGTGCCACCAGCAGAGATCTCGCCGGGGGCACCGGGGAGCTGTTTTTT.

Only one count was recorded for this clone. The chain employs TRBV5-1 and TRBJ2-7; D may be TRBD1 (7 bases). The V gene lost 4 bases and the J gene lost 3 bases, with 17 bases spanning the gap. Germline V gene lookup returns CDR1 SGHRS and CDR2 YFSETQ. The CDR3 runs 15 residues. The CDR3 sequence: CASSRGRGTDYEQYF. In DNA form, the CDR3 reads TGCGCCAGCAGCCGGGGGCGAGGGACAGACTACGAGCAGTACTTC.

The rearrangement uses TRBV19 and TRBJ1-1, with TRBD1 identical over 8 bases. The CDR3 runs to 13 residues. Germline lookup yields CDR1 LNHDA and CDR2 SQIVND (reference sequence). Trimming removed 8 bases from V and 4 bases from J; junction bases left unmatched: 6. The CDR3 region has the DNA TGTGCCAGTCTCACAGGGGGTCCCACTGAAGCTTTCTTT. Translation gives CASLTGGPTEAFF. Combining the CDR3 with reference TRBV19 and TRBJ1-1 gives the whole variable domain DGGITQSPKYLFRKEGQNVTLSCEQNLNHDAMYWYRQDPGQGLRLIYYSQIVNDFQKGDIAEGYSVSREKKESFPLTVTSAQKNPTAFYLCASLTGGPTEAFFGQGTRLTVV.